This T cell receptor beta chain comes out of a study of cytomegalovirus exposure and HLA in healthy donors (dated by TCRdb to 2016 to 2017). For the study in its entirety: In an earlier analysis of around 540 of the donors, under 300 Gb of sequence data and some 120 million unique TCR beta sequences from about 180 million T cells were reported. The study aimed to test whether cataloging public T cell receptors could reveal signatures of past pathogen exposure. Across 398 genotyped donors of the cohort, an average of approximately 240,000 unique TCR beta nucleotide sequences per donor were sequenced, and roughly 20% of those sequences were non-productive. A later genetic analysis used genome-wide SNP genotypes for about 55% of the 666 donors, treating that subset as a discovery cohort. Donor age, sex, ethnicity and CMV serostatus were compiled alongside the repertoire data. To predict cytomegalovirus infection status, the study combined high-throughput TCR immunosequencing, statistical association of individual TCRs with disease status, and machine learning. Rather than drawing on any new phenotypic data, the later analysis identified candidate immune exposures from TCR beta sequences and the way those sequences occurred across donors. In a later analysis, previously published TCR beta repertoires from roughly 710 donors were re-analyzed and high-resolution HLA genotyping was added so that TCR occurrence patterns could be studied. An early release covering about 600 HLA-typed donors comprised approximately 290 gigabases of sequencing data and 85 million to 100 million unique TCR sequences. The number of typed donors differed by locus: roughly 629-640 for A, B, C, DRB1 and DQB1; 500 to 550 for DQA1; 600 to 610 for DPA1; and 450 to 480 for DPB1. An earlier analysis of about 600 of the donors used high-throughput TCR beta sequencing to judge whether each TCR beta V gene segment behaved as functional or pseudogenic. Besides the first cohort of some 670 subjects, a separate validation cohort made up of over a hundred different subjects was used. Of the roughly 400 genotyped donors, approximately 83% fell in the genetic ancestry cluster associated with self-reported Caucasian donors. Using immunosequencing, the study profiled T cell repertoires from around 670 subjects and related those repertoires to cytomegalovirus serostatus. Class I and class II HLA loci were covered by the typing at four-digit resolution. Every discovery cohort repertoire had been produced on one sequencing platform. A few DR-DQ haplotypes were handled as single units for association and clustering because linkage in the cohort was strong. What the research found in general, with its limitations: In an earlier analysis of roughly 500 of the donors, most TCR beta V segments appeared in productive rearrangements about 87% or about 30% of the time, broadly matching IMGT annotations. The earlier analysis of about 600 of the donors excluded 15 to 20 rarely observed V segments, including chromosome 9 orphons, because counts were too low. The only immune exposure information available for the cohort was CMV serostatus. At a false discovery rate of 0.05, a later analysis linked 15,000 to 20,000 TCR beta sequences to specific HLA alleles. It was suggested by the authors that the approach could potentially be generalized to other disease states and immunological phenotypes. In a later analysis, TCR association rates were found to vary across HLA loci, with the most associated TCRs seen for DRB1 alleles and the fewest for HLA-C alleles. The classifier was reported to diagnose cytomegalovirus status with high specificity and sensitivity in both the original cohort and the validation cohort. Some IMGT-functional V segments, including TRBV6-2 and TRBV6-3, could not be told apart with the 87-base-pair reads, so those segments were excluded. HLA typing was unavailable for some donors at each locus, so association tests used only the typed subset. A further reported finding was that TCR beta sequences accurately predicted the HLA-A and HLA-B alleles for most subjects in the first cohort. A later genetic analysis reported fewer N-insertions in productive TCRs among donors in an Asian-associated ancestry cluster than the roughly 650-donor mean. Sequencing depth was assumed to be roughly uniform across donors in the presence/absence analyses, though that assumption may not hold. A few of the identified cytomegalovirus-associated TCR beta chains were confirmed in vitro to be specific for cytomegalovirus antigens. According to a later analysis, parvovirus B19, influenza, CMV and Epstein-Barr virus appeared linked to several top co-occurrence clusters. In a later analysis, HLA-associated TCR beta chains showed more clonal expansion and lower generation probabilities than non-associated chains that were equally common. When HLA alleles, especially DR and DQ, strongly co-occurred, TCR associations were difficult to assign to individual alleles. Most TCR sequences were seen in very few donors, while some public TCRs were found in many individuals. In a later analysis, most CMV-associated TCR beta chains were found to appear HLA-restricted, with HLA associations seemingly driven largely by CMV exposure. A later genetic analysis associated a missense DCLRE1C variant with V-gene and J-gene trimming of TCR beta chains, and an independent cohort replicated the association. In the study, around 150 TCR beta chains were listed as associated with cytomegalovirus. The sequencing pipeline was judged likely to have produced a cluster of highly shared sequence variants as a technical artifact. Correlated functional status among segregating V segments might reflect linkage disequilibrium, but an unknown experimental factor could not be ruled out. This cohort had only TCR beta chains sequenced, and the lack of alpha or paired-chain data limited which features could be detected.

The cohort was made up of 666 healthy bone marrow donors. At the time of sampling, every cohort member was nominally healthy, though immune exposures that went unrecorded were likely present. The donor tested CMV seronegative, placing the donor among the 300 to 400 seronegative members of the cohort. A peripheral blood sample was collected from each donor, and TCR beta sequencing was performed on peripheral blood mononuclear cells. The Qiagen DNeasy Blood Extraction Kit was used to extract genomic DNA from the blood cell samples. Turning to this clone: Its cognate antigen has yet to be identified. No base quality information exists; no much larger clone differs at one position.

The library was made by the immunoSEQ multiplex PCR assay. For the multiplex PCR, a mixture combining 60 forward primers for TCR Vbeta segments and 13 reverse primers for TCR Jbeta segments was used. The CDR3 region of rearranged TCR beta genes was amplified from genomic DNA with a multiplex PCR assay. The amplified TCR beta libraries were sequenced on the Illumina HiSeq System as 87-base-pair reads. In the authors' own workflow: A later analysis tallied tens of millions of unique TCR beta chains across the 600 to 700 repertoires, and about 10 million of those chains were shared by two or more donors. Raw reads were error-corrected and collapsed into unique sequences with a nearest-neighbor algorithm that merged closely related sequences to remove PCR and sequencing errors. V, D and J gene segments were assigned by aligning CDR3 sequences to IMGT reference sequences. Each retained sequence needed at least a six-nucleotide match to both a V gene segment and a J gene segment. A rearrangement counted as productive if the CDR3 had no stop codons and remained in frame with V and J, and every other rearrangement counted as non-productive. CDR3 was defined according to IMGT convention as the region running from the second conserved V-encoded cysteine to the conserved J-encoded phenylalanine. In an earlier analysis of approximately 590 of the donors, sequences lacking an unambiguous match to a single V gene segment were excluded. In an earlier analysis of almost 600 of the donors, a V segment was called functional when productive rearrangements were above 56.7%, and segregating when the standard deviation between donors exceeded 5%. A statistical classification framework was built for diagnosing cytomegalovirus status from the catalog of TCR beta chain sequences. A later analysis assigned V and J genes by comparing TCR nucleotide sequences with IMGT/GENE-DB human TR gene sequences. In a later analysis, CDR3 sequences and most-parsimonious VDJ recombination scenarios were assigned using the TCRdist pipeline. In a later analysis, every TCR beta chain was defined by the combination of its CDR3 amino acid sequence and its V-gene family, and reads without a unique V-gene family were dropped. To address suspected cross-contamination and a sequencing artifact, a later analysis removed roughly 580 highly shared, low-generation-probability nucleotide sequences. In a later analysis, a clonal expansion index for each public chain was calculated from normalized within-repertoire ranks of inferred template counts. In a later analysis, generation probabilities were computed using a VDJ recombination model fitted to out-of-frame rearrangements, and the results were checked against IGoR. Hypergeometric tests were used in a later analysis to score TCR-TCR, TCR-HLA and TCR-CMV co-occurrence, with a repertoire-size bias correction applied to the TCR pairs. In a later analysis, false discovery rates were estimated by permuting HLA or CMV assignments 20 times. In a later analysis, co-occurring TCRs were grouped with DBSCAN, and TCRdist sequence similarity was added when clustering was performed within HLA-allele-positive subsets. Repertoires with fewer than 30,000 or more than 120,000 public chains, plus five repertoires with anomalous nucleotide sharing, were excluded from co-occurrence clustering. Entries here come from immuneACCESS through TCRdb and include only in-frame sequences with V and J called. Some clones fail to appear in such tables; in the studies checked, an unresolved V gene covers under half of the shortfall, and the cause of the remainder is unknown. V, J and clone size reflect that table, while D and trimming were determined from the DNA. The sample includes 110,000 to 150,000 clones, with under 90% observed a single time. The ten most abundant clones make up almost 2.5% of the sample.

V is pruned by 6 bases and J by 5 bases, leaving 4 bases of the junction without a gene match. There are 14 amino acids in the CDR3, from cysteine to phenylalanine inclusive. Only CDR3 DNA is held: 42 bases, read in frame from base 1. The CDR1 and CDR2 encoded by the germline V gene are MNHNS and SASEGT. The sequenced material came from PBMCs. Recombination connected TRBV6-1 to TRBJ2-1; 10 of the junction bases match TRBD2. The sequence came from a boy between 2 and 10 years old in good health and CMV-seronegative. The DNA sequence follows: TGTGCCAGCAGGTCCCTAGCGGGAGACAATGAGCAGTTCTTC. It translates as CASRSLAGDNEQFF.